This T cell receptor (beta chain) was documented in a study of blood T cell repertoires in COVID-19. Only in-frame clones appear in the TCRdb table, and some are missing; sequencing was by immunoSEQ multiplex PCR. The data show about 350,000 clones, more than 70% seen once. The sequencing sample was made of PBMCs or T cells enriched from blood (not recorded which). This clonotype was sampled from a woman in her 30s who had recovered from COVID-19.

This CDR3 is CASTRTSGGAEQFF. CDR3 DNA: TGTGCCAGCACAAGGACTAGCGGGGGGGCTGAGCAGTTCTTC. This sequence joins TRBV13 and TRBJ2-1; TRBD2 matches 15 bases. The CDR3 loop spans 14 amino acids. V lost 7 bases, J lost 9 bases, and 4 bases stayed unmatched. The V gene's germline CDR1 is PRHDT and CDR2 FYEKMQ (reference sequence).